The TCR beta chain described here comes from a study of T-cell memory formation after mild COVID-19. V lost 8 bases to trimming and J lost 1 base, with 14 bases between them. Germline V gene lookup returns CDR1 SNHLY and CDR2 FYNNEI. This CDR3 comprises 14 residues. TCRdb ran MiXCR on the 5' RACE reads and lists one entry per CDR3 protein. This sample has approximately 560,000 distinct CDR3 sequences, with approximately 15% found just once. Sequencing was performed on PBMCs or a T cell subset sorted from them (not recorded which). The receptor was isolated from an adult woman who had mild COVID-19 (a few samples of this study predate the infection). Cell type and time point are not known. The genes are TRBV2 and TRBJ2-5; D may be TRBD2 (6 bases). As DNA, the CDR3 is TGTGCCAGCCGGATCGGGACTTTCCAAGAGACCCAGTACTTC. It yields the protein CASRIGTFQETQYF.